This TCR beta chain was sequenced for a study of cytomegalovirus exposure and HLA in healthy donors. PCR primers comprised 60 Vbeta and 13 Jbeta primers. Clones were sequenced by immunoSEQ multiplex PCR, and TCRdb holds only the in-frame ones, with some missing. The sample has under 90,000 clones, over 80% seen once. What was sequenced was PBMCs. This receptor was taken from a man between 18 and 35 years old in good health and CMV-seronegative.

The CDR3 spells CATSGPSGRGVSSYNEQFF. DNA for the CDR3: TGTGCCACCAGCGGGCCTAGCGGGAGAGGGGTTAGCTCCTACAATGAGCAGTTCTTC. This chain uses TRBV15 with TRBJ2-1, with 10 nucleotides matching TRBD2. The CDR3 has 19 amino acids. The germline gives CDR1 LNHNV, CDR2 YYDKDF (reference sequence). After removal of 5 bases from V and 0 bases from J, the junction contained 13 bases not matched to a gene.